The 28 T cell receptor beta chains reported below all come from one sample, sequenced in a study of a mutant IDH1 vaccine in newly diagnosed glioma. Time point denoted: week 35, safety follow-up. Each dose delivered 300 ug of mutant IDH1 20-mer peptide subcutaneously with imiquimod. Profiling relied on immunoSEQ multiplex PCR, and the TCRdb table lists in-frame clones only, not all of them. The sample lists tens of thousands of clones, 74% seen once, with around 4.5% in the top ten. These TCRs are of unknown antigen specificity. The sample consisted of PBMCs, taken from a glioma patient whose treatment included an IDH1 peptide vaccine. Every receptor here comes from a man aged 50 to 60 with glioma.

The J gene is TRBJ1-2, the V gene TRBV4-1, with D uncertain. V dropped 0 bases and J dropped 6 bases, with 11 bases sitting between them. The CDR3 length is 14 residues. The germline gives CDR1 MGHRA, CDR2 YSYEKL. The CDR3 region is CASSQERGLNGYTF. The CDR3 nucleotides are TGCGCCAGCAGCCAAGAAAGAGGACTGAATGGCTACACCTTC.

V is TRBV30 and J is TRBJ2-2; a weak D match, TRBD2 (5 bases). Germline loops: CDR1 GTSNPN, CDR2 SVGIG (reference sequence). Trimming stripped 2 bases from V and 7 bases from J, with 14 bases between. This CDR3 has 14 residues. The chain's CDR3 is CAWSSQVGSGELFF. The CDR3 DNA is TGTGCCTGGAGTTCCCAGGTGGGGAGCGGGGAGCTGTTTTTT.

The chain couples TRBV4-2 to TRBJ2-7; 7 nucleotides match TRBD2. V lost 4 bases, J lost 4 bases, and 7 bases stayed unmatched. Per germline, CDR1 LGHNA and CDR2 YNFKEQ. This CDR3 has 14 amino acids. The CDR3 DNA is TGTGCCAGCAGCCCCGGTGGGGGGGGGTACGAGCAGTACTTC. This sequence encodes CASSPGGGGYEQYF.

The rearrangement uses TRBV30 and TRBJ1-6; D remains unclear. V was cut by 5 bases and J by 0 bases, with 11 bases left in between. CDR3 length equals 15 residues. Germline-derived CDR1 and CDR2 are GTSNPN and SVGIG (reference sequence). In DNA form, the CDR3 reads TGTGCCTGGGCAGGTCTAAGCTCCTATAATTCACCCCTCCACTTT. Amino acids: CAWAGLSSYNSPLHF. The full variable domain, with the rest looked up from reference TRBV30 and TRBJ1-6, is SQTIHQWPATLVQPVGSPLSLECTVEGTSNPNLYWYRQAAGRGLQLLFYSVGIGQISSEVPQNLSASRPQDRQFILSSKKLLLSDSGFYLCAWAGLSSYNSPLHFGNGTRLTVT.

The chain is built from TRBV2 and TRBJ2-2; TRBD1 aligns across 8 bases. V gave up 4 bases and J gave up 8 bases; unmatched junction bases: 6. This CDR3 has 14 residues. The germline V gene has CDR1 SNHLY and CDR2 FYNNEI. CDR3 coding DNA: TGTGCCAGCAGTGCGGACAGGGACCAAGGGGAGCTGTTTTTT. Its protein is CASSADRDQGELFF.

J is TRBJ2-2 and V is TRBV11-3, with 9 bases lining up with TRBD1. Germline CDR1 is SGHNT and CDR2 is YENEEA. The CDR3 contains 15 residues. V trimming: 5 bases; J trimming: 6 bases; junction bases outside the gene matches: 7. Written as DNA, the CDR3 is TGTGCCAGCAGCGAACGGAGACAGGGGGCCGGGGAGCTGTTTTTT. Amino acid sequence: CASSERRQGAGELFF.

This chain joins TRBV9 and TRBJ2-4, with TRBD2 matching over 12 bases. This CDR3 has 16 residues. Trimming took 0 bases from V and 10 from J; bases not matched to a gene: 8. Germline CDR1 reads SGDLS; CDR2 reads YYNGEE. The CDR3 reads CASSVGASGGAGIQYF. The CDR3 coding sequence is TGTGCCAGCAGCGTAGGGGCTAGCGGGGGGGCTGGAATTCAGTACTTC.

This clone occurred a few times. The chain uses TRBV9 and TRBJ1-1, with D possibly being TRBD1 (6 bases). V was shortened by 4 bases and J by 5 bases, with 15 bases between the two germline ends. CDR3 length: 14 amino acids. Germline V gene lookup returns CDR1 SGDLS and CDR2 YYNGEE. Here the CDR3 reads CASSIAEGGTEAFF. The CDR3 DNA reads as TGTGCCAGCAGCATCGCCGAGGGGGGGACTGAAGCTTTCTTT.

The gene calls are TRBV6-5 and TRBJ1-5; D is undetermined. Germline V gene lookup returns CDR1 MNHEY and CDR2 SVGAGI. The CDR3 runs to 14 residues. Trimming took off 5 bases at V and 1 base at J, with 9 bases between the two ends. The DNA for the CDR3 is TGTGCCAGCAGTCCCTTACTGAGCAATCAGCCCCAGCATTTT. Protein product: CASSPLLSNQPQHF.

Remarks on this clone: The junction and the germline gene differ at one end; a read error may be behind it. V is TRBV25-1 and J is TRBJ2-6, with 12 bases aligning to TRBD1. The CDR3 runs 16 residues. Germline-derived CDR1 and CDR2 are MGHDK and SYGVNS. The CDR3 DNA reads as TGTGCCAGCAGTGAATATGGGACAGGGGGCACTAACGTCCTGATTTTC. This encodes CASSEYGTGGTNVLIF.

This chain uses TRBV29-1 with TRBJ1-2; 7 positions agree with TRBD1. The CDR3 covers 13 residues. Germline V gene data show CDR1 as SQVTM and CDR2 as ANQGSEA. V shed 2 bases, J shed 4 bases, and the junction held 4 bases outside the gene matches. The DNA of the CDR3 is TGCAGCGTTGAATGGGGGACAGTCTATGGCTACACCTTC. It specifies CSVEWGTVYGYTF.

This chain links TRBV4-3 with TRBJ2-7, with a tentative D call TRBD2 (7 bases). Trimming stripped 3 bases from V and 0 bases from J, with 12 bases between. The CDR3 covers 15 residues. Germline-derived CDR1 and CDR2 are LGHNA and YSLEER. The CDR3 reads CASSHDRTSSYEQYF. The CDR3 nucleotides are TGCGCCAGCAGCCATGACAGGACTAGCTCCTACGAGCAGTACTTC.

The CDR3 is CASSTDRGDEQYF. CDR3 DNA: TGTGCCAGCAGCACCGACAGGGGGGACGAGCAGTACTTC. The V call is TRBV11-2, the J call TRBJ2-7; the match to TRBD1 covers 9 bases. The CDR3 runs 13 residues. CDR1 is SGHAT and CDR2 is FQNNGV in the germline V gene. Trimming cost V 5 bases and J 5 bases; bases outside gene matches: 4.

The chain carries TRBV4-1 and TRBJ1-1, with no clear D. The V gene lost 4 bases and the J gene lost 1 base, with 10 bases spanning the gap. CDR3 length: 14 amino acids. Germline CDR1 MGHRA, CDR2 YSYEKL. The DNA for the CDR3 is TGCGCCAGCAGCCGATCTAATGGGAACACTGAAGCTTTCTTT. This codes for CASSRSNGNTEAFF.

The V gene is TRBV5-4, the J gene TRBJ1-1; no clear D. The CDR3 runs 16 residues. The germline V gene encodes CDR1 SGHNT and CDR2 YYREEE (reference sequence). Trimming removed 0 bases from V and 0 bases from J, with 12 bases in between. The CDR3 DNA follows: TGTGCCAGCAGCTTGGGACGATTAAGGGTGAACACTGAAGCTTTCTTT. Translated, it gives CASSLGRLRVNTEAFF.

This chain connects TRBV2 to TRBJ1-1; weak D call: TRBD1 (6 bases). The CDR3 has 14 residues. Per the germline V gene, CDR1 is SNHLY and CDR2 is FYNNEI. The ends were cut back, 6 bases at V and 1 base at J, with 12 bases in the middle. The CDR3 is CASSGDRRNTEAFF. CDR3 nucleotides: TGTGCCAGCAGCGGAGACAGGAGGAACACTGAAGCTTTCTTT.

The chain recombines TRBV30 with TRBJ2-1; no firm D call. Germline loops: CDR1 GTSNPN, CDR2 SVGIG (reference sequence). Trimming pared 2 bases from V and 9 bases from J, leaving 14 bases between. The CDR3 has 13 residues. The DNA of the CDR3 is TGTGCCTGGAGTCAAGGATCAACGGGTGAGCAGTTCTTC. This gives the protein CAWSQGSTGEQFF.

The sample holds one count of this clone. The chain combines TRBV5-6 with TRBJ1-2, with D possibly matching TRBD1 (5 bases). This CDR3 has 13 residues. V was shortened by 4 bases and J by 4 bases, with 11 bases between the two germline ends. Germline CDR1 SGHDT, CDR2 YYEEEE. The CDR3 region has the DNA TGTGCCAGCAGCAGGGACCGGTTCTATGGCTACACCTTC. Its protein is CASSRDRFYGYTF.

V usage is TRBV19 and J usage is TRBJ1-5; no clear D. CDR3 length equals 13 residues. Trimming pared 5 bases from V and 5 bases from J, leaving 10 bases between. Germline lookup yields CDR1 LNHDA and CDR2 SQIVND (reference sequence). This chain's CDR3 is CASSQSRDQPQHF. The CDR3 DNA sequence: TGTGCCAGTAGTCAATCTCGAGATCAGCCCCAGCATTTT.

The chain recombines TRBV19 with TRBJ1-5, with 11 bases identical to TRBD1. Looked up from germline, CDR1 is LNHDA and CDR2 is SQIVND (reference sequence). Trimming at V came to 3 bases and at J to 6 bases, leaving 4 bases not matched to a gene. This CDR3 contains 15 residues. For the CDR3, the DNA is TGTGCCAGTAGTATCCGGACAGGGGGCGGTCAGCCCCAGCATTTT. It yields the protein CASSIRTGGGQPQHF.

This chain uses TRBV6-5 with TRBJ2-5; D is unresolved. This CDR3 is built from 12 residues. The V gene's germline CDR1 is MNHEY and CDR2 SVGAGI. V lost 4 bases and J lost 4, with 7 bases in between. The CDR3, as DNA: TGTGCCAGCAGTTCTGCCGGAGAGACCCAGTACTTC. Its translation is CASSSAGETQYF.

In DNA, the CDR3 is TGTGCCAGCAGTGGGGACAGACAGAGCTACGAGCAGTACTTC. This encodes CASSGDRQSYEQYF. This sequence joins TRBV2 and TRBJ2-7, with 7 nucleotides matching TRBD1. Germline lookup yields CDR1 SNHLY and CDR2 FYNNEI. V shed 4 bases and J 3 bases; nucleotides not matched to a gene: 6. The CDR3 length is 14 residues.

In its sample, this clone ranks as medium-sized. This chain uses TRBV28 with TRBJ2-7, with D possibly being TRBD1 (5 bases). Per the germline V gene, CDR1 is MDHEN and CDR2 is SYDVKM. The V gene lost 6 bases and the J gene lost 2 bases, with 11 bases spanning the gap. CDR3 length: 13 residues. As DNA, the CDR3 is TGTGCCAGCAGCCTTGACAGTACCTACGAGCAGTACTTC. Translation: CASSLDSTYEQYF.

CDR3 amino acids: CASSQDSVNEQFF. The CDR3 region has the DNA TGCGCCAGCAGCCAAGATAGTGTAAATGAGCAGTTCTTC. The chain has TRBV4-1 and TRBJ2-1, with D unresolved. The CDR3 spans 13 residues. V was shortened by 0 bases and J by 7 bases, with 7 bases between the two germline ends. CDR1 MGHRA and CDR2 YSYEKL come from the germline V gene.

This rearrangement joins TRBV27 to TRBJ2-1, with 7 positions matching TRBD2. Germline values: CDR1 MNHEY, CDR2 SMNVEV (reference sequence). The CDR3 loop spans 15 amino acids. The junction had 7 bases not matched to a gene; V was cut back by 2 bases and J by 6 bases. In nucleotides, the CDR3 is TGTGCCAGCAGTTTACTTGGGACTACGCGCAATGAGCAGTTCTTC. Protein product: CASSLLGTTRNEQFF.

V is TRBV7-2 and J is TRBJ1-3; 8 nucleotides agree with TRBD1. The V segment lost 2 bases and the J segment 11 bases; nucleotides outside the gene matches: 11. CDR3 length: 15 amino acids. Germline V gives CDR1 SGHTA, CDR2 FQGNSA. Here the CDR3 reads CASSLSGTGGRAIYF. CDR3 sequence (DNA): TGTGCCAGCAGCTTATCCGGAACAGGGGGGAGGGCCATATATTTT.

The CDR3 spells CASSLKWGETQYF. The CDR3 bases are TGTGCCAGCAGTCTCAAGTGGGGGGAGACCCAGTACTTC. The genes are TRBV6-4 and TRBJ2-5; D may be TRBD1 or TRBD2 (5 bases each). Germline-derived CDR1 and CDR2 are MRHNA and SNTAGT. The CDR3 runs to 13 residues. V was trimmed by 5 bases and J by 5 bases, leaving 12 bases between them.

This CDR3 is CAINRQAQETQYF. The CDR3 DNA reads TGTGCCATCAACCGACAGGCCCAAGAGACCCAGTACTTC. The chain has TRBV10-3 and TRBJ2-5, with D possibly matching TRBD1 (6 bases). This CDR3 is built from 13 residues. V was clipped by 7 bases and J by 1 base, with 10 bases between them. The germline V gene encodes CDR1 ENHRY and CDR2 SYGVKD.